This TCR beta chain derives from a study of response to subunit inactivated influenza vaccine (dated by TCRdb to the late 2010s). Some background on the complete study: Deep quantitative profiling of the T cell receptor repertoire was used in the study to follow responses to a trivalent subunit inactivated influenza vaccine.

Points on this clonotype: Its antigen specificity is not known. Base qualities are not recorded, but no much larger clone differs from it by a single base.

Study-level results and caveats: According to the authors, only a limited number of new T cells may be recruited by each seasonal influenza vaccination.

The CDR3 measures 16 amino acids from cysteine to phenylalanine. Only the CDR3 part of the read is kept: 48 bases, read in frame from the first base. From a lookup of the germline V gene (reference sequence), CDR1 and CDR2 are DFQATT and SNEGSKA. The V end gives up 5 bases and the J end 1 base, leaving 13 bases in the junction not matched to a gene. Library prep was done by RT-PCR. Sequencing instrument: Illumina HiSeq 2500. In-frame beta chains were kept once TCRdb had trimmed the public reads at Q25 with fastp and called clones with MiXCR. A single entry per CDR3 protein holds the most common genes and DNA from its merged rows. The sample table records 650,000 to 700,000 distinct CDR3 sequences; approximately 14% of these occur just once. The ten most abundant clones make up roughly 11% of the sample.

This receptor was identified in a man between 50 and 59 years old who received an inactivated influenza vaccine. Donor details come from another sample of the same person, matched by shared clones. The sequencing used PBMCs from blood, collected approximately 12 days after vaccination. This receptor chain uses TRBV20-1 and TRBJ1-1; 7 of the junction bases match TRBD1. CDR3 region: CSAFQTRQGRNTEAFF. The base sequence is TGCAGTGCTTTTCAAACCCGACAGGGCCGGAACACTGAAGCTTTCTTT.